These T cell receptor beta chains were read from a single sample in a study of cytomegalovirus exposure and HLA in healthy donors. The repertoire was sequenced with immunoSEQ multiplex PCR; TCRdb's copy has only in-frame clones and lacks some. This table holds 100,000 or so clones, roughly 70% found once. Material for sequencing was PBMCs. Source of these receptors: a woman between 18 and 30 years old in good health and CMV-seropositive. The CDR3 runs from the conserved cysteine through the conserved F or W. The D gene is left open where the match is weak. The size field is filled for only some rows; it gives once, few, many or a size class.

d_call,v_call,j_call,clone_size,cdr3_length,cdr3_nt,cdr3_aa
TRBD2,TRBV28,TRBJ2-7,NA,12,TGTGCCAGTGGACTAGCGGGCTACGAGCAGTACTTC,CASGLAGYEQYF
NA,TRBV27,TRBJ1-1,few,11,TGTGCCAGCAGTTCGGTCACTGAAGCTTTCTTT,CASSSVTEAFF
TRBD2,TRBV30,TRBJ2-6,few,17,TGTGCCTGGCGTCTGGGAGGGAATAGGATCGGGGCCAACGTCCTGACTTTC,CAWRLGGNRIGANVLTF
NA,TRBV18,TRBJ1-4,NA,15,TGTGCCAGCTCACCACTACGGGACTTTGGGGAAAAACTGTTTTTT,CASSPLRDFGEKLFF
NA,TRBV30,TRBJ1-2,NA,11,TGTGCCTGGGACCAGGGAGGAGGCTACACCTTC,CAWDQGGGYTF
TRBD2,TRBV9,TRBJ2-1,NA,15,TGTGCCAGCAGCGTAGGGCTAGCGGGAGGCAATGAGCAGTTCTTC,CASSVGLAGGNEQFF
TRBD2,TRBV10-2,TRBJ2-1,NA,16,TGCGCCAGCAGGGTTACCGGGACTAGCAGTAGGAATGAGCAGTTCTTC,CASRVTGTSSRNEQFF
NA,TRBV30,TRBJ2-7,NA,13,TGTGCCTGGAGTGTACAGGCAGCCTACGAGCAGTACTTC,CAWSVQAAYEQYF
TRBD2,TRBV9,TRBJ2-5,NA,13,TGTGCCAGCAGCGTTAGCGGGAGGGAGACCCAGTACTTC,CASSVSGRETQYF
TRBD1,TRBV6-1,TRBJ1-6,NA,14,TGTGCCAGCAGTGAAGGACAGGGGGCTTCACCCCTCCACTTT,CASSEGQGASPLHF
NA,TRBV4-1,TRBJ1-5,few,15,TGCGCCAGCAGCCAAGATGGGGCGGGGGGGCAGCCCCAGCATTTT,CASSQDGAGGQPQHF
NA,TRBV7-2,TRBJ1-4,few,14,TGTGCCAGCAGCCCCTACTTGACAGAAAGAGGACTGTTTTTT,CASSPYLTERGLFF
TRBD1,TRBV2,TRBJ1-4,NA,16,TGTGCCAGCAGTGAAAGCCGGACAGGGACCCATGAAAAACTGTTTTTT,CASSESRTGTHEKLFF
TRBD1,TRBV28,TRBJ2-2,few,15,TGTGCCAGCAGTTCCGCTCGACAGGGAATCGGGGAGCTGTTTTTT,CASSSARQGIGELFF
TRBD1,TRBV29-1,TRBJ1-5,NA,12,TGCAGCGTGGCAGGGGGAGGTCAGCCCCAGCATTTT,CSVAGGGQPQHF
TRBD2,TRBV5-1,TRBJ2-1,NA,16,TGCGCCAGCAGCTATGGACTAGCGGGAGACTACAATGAGCAGTTCTTC,CASSYGLAGDYNEQFF
NA,TRBV28,TRBJ2-2,NA,15,TGTGCCAGCAGCCTTAGCTTCCCCAGCACCGGGGAGCTGTTTTTT,CASSLSFPSTGELFF
TRBD2,TRBV6-4,TRBJ2-2,NA,14,TGTGCCAGCAGTGCGGGGGGGAACACCGGGGAGCTGTTTTTT,CASSAGGNTGELFF